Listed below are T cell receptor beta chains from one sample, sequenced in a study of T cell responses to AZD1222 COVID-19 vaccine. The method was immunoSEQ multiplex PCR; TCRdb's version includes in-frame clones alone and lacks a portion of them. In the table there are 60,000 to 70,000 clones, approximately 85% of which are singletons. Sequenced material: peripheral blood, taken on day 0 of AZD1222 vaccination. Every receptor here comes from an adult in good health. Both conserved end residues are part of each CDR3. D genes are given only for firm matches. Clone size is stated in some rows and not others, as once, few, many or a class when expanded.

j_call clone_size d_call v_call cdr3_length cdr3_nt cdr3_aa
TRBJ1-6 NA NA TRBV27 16 TGTGCCAGCAGGGGGTTTTCTAGCTCCTATAATTCACCCCTCCACTTT CASRGFSSSYNSPLHF
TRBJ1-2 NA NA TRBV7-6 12 TGTGCCAGCAGCGCGGTGGAACCTGGCTACACCTTC CASSAVEPGYTF
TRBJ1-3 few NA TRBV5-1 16 TGCGCCAGCAGCTTTTTTGGGGAGAGGGATGGAAACACCATATATTTT CASSFFGERDGNTIYF
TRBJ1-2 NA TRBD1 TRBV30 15 TGTGCCTGGAACCATCCGGGACAGGGAAGGGATGGCTACACCTTC CAWNHPGQGRDGYTF
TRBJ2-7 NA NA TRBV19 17 TGTGCCAGTAGTCCTCCGAGGGCCGTCGTTGGGATCTACGAGCAGTACTTC CASSPPRAVVGIYEQYF
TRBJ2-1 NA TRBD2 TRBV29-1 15 TGCAGCGTTGAAAGGGCGGGGGGATCCTACAATGAGCAGTTCTTC CSVERAGGSYNEQFF
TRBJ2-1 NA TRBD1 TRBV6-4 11 TGTGCCAGCAGCAACAGGGGGCTGCAGTTCTTC CASSNRGLQFF
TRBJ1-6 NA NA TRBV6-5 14 TGTGCCAGCACCCCCGTGGGGGGTCGGTCACCCCTCCACTTT CASTPVGGRSPLHF
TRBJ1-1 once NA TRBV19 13 TGTGCCAGTAGGGTGGAGGGGAGAATTGAAGCTTTCTTT CASRVEGRIEAFF
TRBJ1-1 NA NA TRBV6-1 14 TGTGCCAGCAGTGAGGCAGGAGGTGGCACTGAAGCTTTCTTT CASSEAGGGTEAFF
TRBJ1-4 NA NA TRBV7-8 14 TGTGCCAGCAGCTTTAGGGGGGGGGATGAAAAACTGTTTTTT CASSFRGGDEKLFF
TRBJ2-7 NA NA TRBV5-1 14 TGCGCCAGCAGCTTGGATCCAGGACCCTACGAGCAGTACTTC CASSLDPGPYEQYF
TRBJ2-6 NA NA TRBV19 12 TGTGCCGGGGGGCACGGGGCCAACGTCCTGACTTTC CAGGHGANVLTF
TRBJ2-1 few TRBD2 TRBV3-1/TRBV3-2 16 TGTGCCAGCAGCTCTACCCAAGCGGGGGGGCCTGACGAGCAGTTCTTC CASSSTQAGGPDEQFF
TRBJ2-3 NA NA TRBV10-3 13 TGTGCCATCACAAGAGATATGGGGGATACGCAGTATTTT CAITRDMGDTQYF
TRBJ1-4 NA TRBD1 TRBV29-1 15 TGCAGCGTTGGCCGTGGGACAGGAATTGGGGAAAAACTGTTTTTT CSVGRGTGIGEKLFF
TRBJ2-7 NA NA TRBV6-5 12 TGTGCCAGCAGTTCTTCAGGGGCCGAGCAGTACTTC CASSSSGAEQYF
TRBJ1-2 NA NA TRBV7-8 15 TGTGCCAGCAGCTTAAGGACCCAAAGCAGCTATGGCTACACCTTC CASSLRTQSSYGYTF
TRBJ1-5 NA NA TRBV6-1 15 TGTGCCAGCAGTGACAGTCGGGGGAGCTATCAGCCCCAGCATTTT CASSDSRGSYQPQHF
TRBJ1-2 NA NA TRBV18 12 TGTGCCAGCTCGCCCGGAGGAGGCGGCTACACCTTC CASSPGGGGYTF
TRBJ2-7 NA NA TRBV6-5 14 TGTGCCAGCAGTCAGGGTGTGCAAGGCTACGAGCAGTACTTC CASSQGVQGYEQYF
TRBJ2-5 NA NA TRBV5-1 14 TGCGCCAGCAGCTCGATGGACAGTTGGGAGACCCAGTACTTC CASSSMDSWETQYF
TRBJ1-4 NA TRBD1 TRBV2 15 TGTGCCAGCAGTACACAGGGGTTATCAGGGGAAAAACTGTTTTTT CASSTQGLSGEKLFF
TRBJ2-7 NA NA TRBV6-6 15 TGTGCCAGCAGCTCTCCGGTATTGACATCTTACGAGCAGTACTTC CASSSPVLTSYEQYF
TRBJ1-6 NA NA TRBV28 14 TGTGCCAGCAGTTTATTGGACGGATATTCACCCCTCCACTTT CASSLLDGYSPLHF
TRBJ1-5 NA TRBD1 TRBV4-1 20 TGCGCCAGCAGCCAGCTTCTGGGACAGGGGGTTACTTTTAGCAATCAGCCCCAGCATTTT CASSQLLGQGVTFSNQPQHF
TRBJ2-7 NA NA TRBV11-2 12 TGTGCCAGCAGCCCTCCAGGGTACGAGCAGTACTTC CASSPPGYEQYF
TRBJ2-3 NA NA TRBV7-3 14 TGTGCCAGCAGCATAACAGGGTTGACAGATACGCAGTATTTT CASSITGLTDTQYF
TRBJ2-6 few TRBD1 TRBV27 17 TGTGCCAGCAGGCAGACAGGGGGCGCAGCAGGGGCCAACGTCCTGACTTTC CASRQTGGAAGANVLTF
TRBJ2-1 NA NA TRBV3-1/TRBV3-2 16 TGTGCCAGCAGCCAAACGACCGGGGGCGCTGACAATGAGCAGTTCTTC CASSQTTGGADNEQFF
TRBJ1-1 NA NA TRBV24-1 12 TGTGCCACCAGTGATCCCCTAGGGGCAGCTTTCTTT CATSDPLGAAFF
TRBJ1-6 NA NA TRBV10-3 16 TGTGCCATCAGTGGGCAACACCTGGGGTATAATTCACCCCTCCACTTT CAISGQHLGYNSPLHF
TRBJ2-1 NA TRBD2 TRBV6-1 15 TGTGCCAGCAGTGTAGCGGGGGGACCCTACAATGAGCAGTTCTTC CASSVAGGPYNEQFF
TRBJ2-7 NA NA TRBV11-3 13 TGTGCCAGCAGCTTAGGGACTGAATACGAGCAGTACTTC CASSLGTEYEQYF
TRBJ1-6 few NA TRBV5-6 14 TGTGCCAGCAGCTGGGAGGGGAGGAATTCACCCCTCCACTTT CASSWEGRNSPLHF
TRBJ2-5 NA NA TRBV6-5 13 TGTGCCAGCGTCGAGGGGGGGCGTAAGACCCAGTACTTC CASVEGGRKTQYF
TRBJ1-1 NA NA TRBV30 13 TGTGCCTGGAGTCGGATGGGGAACACTGAAGCTTTCTTT CAWSRMGNTEAFF
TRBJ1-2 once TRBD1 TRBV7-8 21 TGTGCCAGCAGCTTAGCTTATCCAAGGGGGCCGTCCCGAACTATTGACTATGGCTACACCTTC CASSLAYPRGPSRTIDYGYTF
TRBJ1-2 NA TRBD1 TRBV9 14 TGTGCCAGCAGCCCCGGGACAGGGAACTATGGCTACACCTTC CASSPGTGNYGYTF
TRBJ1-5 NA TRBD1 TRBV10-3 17 TGTGCCACCCGGGACAGGGAGAACGGTATTAGCAATCAGCCCCAGCATTTT CATRDRENGISNQPQHF
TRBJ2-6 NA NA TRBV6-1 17 TGTGCCAGCAGTGAAAAAGGGACCGGGGCTGGGGCCAACGTCCTGACTTTC CASSEKGTGAGANVLTF
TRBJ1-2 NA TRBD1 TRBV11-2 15 TGTGCCAGCAGCCCCCGGGGACAGGGGAGTCATGGCTACACCTTC CASSPRGQGSHGYTF
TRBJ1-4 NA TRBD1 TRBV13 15 TGTGCCAGCAGCTCAGACAGGGGAAAGAATGAAAAACTGTTTTTT CASSSDRGKNEKLFF
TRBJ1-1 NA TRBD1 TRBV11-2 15 TGTGCCAGCAGAAATGACAGGGGAGGAAACACTGAAGCTTTCTTT CASRNDRGGNTEAFF
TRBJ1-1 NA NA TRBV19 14 TGTGCCAGTAGTATGGGACAAATGAACACTGAAGCTTTCTTT CASSMGQMNTEAFF
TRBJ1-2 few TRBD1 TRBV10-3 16 TGTGCCATCAGTGTGGGCCCAGGGGGACAGATAGGTGGCTACACCTTC CAISVGPGGQIGGYTF
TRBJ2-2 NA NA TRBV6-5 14 TGTGCCAGCAGGAGAGCCGGGGGTACCGGGGAGCTGTTTTTT CASRRAGGTGELFF
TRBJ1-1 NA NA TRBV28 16 TGTGCCAGCAGTCCAAGTAAGACAGGAGAGAACACTGAAGCTTTCTTT CASSPSKTGENTEAFF
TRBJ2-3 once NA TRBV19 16 TGTGCCAGTACCCCAGTGGCCCGCGGCGTTGGGGATACGCAGTATTTT CASTPVARGVGDTQYF